Sequencing of this TCR beta chain was carried out in a study of CD8+ T cells in alopecia areata. Study background: Severity in treated patients was scored by percentage of scalp area affected.

As for treatment: oral pan-JAK inhibitor, 5-10 mg twice daily. Trimming took off 4 bases at V and 6 bases at J, with 12 bases between the two ends. CDR3 length: 13 amino acids. Germline V gene lookup returns CDR1 SQVTM and CDR2 ANQGSEA. Sequencing relied on a cDNA template that was reverse transcribed from extracted RNA. Profiled with immunoSEQ multiplex PCR; TCRdb holds only in-frame clones, not every one. The table lists 190,000 or so clones, around 50% of them singletons, with roughly an eighth in the top ten. The receptor was isolated from a human donor with alopecia areata. The starting material was CD8+ T cells sorted from blood, obtained at week 24, from a patient treated with tofacitinib. The chain combines TRBV29-1 with TRBJ2-2; D is undetermined. The CDR3 sequence: CSVVLSGPGELFF. Here the CDR3 DNA reads TGCAGCGTTGTTCTTTCCGGCCCCGGGGAGCTGTTTTTT.